The 29 T cell receptor beta chains below come from one sample, sequenced in a study of beta chain features in type 1 diabetes. Of the isolated RNA, all was reverse transcribed, and so the sequenced material was expressed TCRB transcripts. Method: immunoSEQ multiplex PCR; TCRdb's copy keeps in-frame clones and lacks some. Among about 320,000 clones listed, 14% were seen once. Sequencing was performed on central memory CD4+ T cells from blood. These receptors came from a man aged 25 to 40 in good health.

There are a few counts of this clone. CDR3 DNA: TGTGCCAGCAGCTCCCTCACGGGAGGGGAGGAGACCCAGTACTTC. Translated, it gives CASSSLTGGEETQYF. The gene calls are TRBV5-4 and TRBJ2-5, with 8 bases that match TRBD2. This CDR3 is built from 15 residues. The germline CDR1 and CDR2 sequences are SGHNT and YYREEE (reference sequence). The J segment lost 5 bases and the V segment lost 3 bases, leaving 9 bases of the junction unmatched.

A few counts support this clone. V gene TRBV28 combines with J gene TRBJ2-7; perhaps TRBD2 as D (6 bases). This CDR3 region has 14 residues. The germline CDR1 and CDR2 sequences are MDHEN and SYDVKM. V was clipped by 7 bases and J by 5 bases, with 18 bases between them. CDR3 protein: CASTSGGEPHEQYF. In nucleotides, the CDR3 is TGTGCCAGCACTTCAGGAGGGGAGCCCCACGAGCAGTACTTC. Full variable domain (rest looked up from reference TRBV28 and TRBJ2-7): DVKVTQSSRYLVKRTGEKVFLECVQDMDHENMFWYRQDPGLGLRLIYFSYDVKMKEKGDIPEGYSVSREKKERFSLILESASTNQTSMYLCASTSGGEPHEQYFGPGTRLTVT.

This clone was seen ten or more times. CDR3: CASSFPTSGGALVQFF. The CDR3 nucleotides are TGTGCCAGCAGCTTTCCAACTAGCGGGGGGGCCTTGGTGCAGTTCTTC. The rearrangement links TRBV12-1 to TRBJ2-1; the table's D call of TRBD2 was not tested on the DNA. TRBV12-1 is recorded as a pseudogene. This CDR3 has 16 amino acids.

This chain joins TRBV5-6 and TRBJ1-5; 9 nucleotides agree with TRBD1. The CDR3 consists of 15 residues. Germline assignment: CDR1 SGHDT and CDR2 YYEEEE. The junction had 5 bases not matched to a gene; V was cut back by 4 bases and J by 3 bases. CDR3 DNA: TGTGCCAGCAGCACGGGACAGGGTAACAATCAGCCCCAGCATTTT. Encoded protein: CASSTGQGNNQPQHF.

This rearrangement joins TRBV7-2 to TRBJ2-5, with D uncertain. There are 11 residues in the CDR3. Trimming left V 6 bases short and J 5 bases short, with 7 bases between. The germline gives CDR1 SGHTA, CDR2 FQGNSA. The CDR3 DNA is TGTGCCAGCAGTACTGGGGAGACCCAGTACTTC. Its protein is CASSTGETQYF.

J is TRBJ2-1 and V is TRBV7-2; D not resolved. The V end lost 5 bases, the J end lost 0 bases, and 14 bases lay between the germline ends. From germline, CDR1 is SGHTA and CDR2 FQGNSA. This CDR3 has 16 amino acids. The DNA of the CDR3 is TGTGCCAGCAGCCCCTCGAGTGCTAGCTCCTACAATGAGCAGTTCTTC. Translating it yields CASSPSSASSYNEQFF. Complete variable domain (other parts from reference TRBV7-2 and TRBJ2-1): GAGVSQSPSNKVTEKGKDVELRCDPISGHTALYWYRQSLGQGLEFLIYFQGNSAPDKSGLPSDRFSAERTGGSVSTLTIQRTQQEDSAVYLCASSPSSASSYNEQFFGPGTRLTVL.

There are many counts of this clone. The chain combines TRBV7-2 with TRBJ1-1; the D is unclear. The CDR3 covers 13 residues. CDR1 and CDR2 from the germline V gene are SGHTA and FQGNSA. V gave up 5 bases and J gave up 4 bases, with 11 bases separating them. CDR3 amino acids: CASSHASTTEAFF. CDR3 coding DNA: TGTGCCAGCAGCCACGCCTCTACCACTGAAGCTTTCTTT.

This clone was observed a handful of times. The chain recombines TRBV4-1 with TRBJ1-1, with D possibly matching TRBD1 (6 bases). The CDR3 is 16 amino acids. Germline V gene sequence: CDR1 MGHRA, CDR2 YSYEKL. V gave up 2 bases and J gave up 5 bases, with 18 bases separating them. The chain's CDR3 is CASSQNTGRGWTEAFF. CDR3 DNA sequence: TGCGCCAGCAGCCAAAATACAGGGAGGGGTTGGACTGAAGCTTTCTTT.

Concerning this clone: This may stem from a read error, because a much larger clone lies one nucleotide away. This chain uses TRBV11-2 with TRBJ2-3; no definite D call. Germline CDR1 reads SGHAT; CDR2 reads FQNNGV. V was trimmed by 1 base and J by 0 bases, leaving 5 bases between them. This CDR3 region has 14 residues. The CDR3 bases are TGTGCCAGCAGCTTAGGGTCTAGCACAGATACGCAGTATTTT. Residues: CASSLGSSTDTQYF. Drawing the rest from reference TRBV11-2 and TRBJ2-3, the complete variable domain is EAGVAQSPRYKIIEKRQSVAFWCNPISGHATLYWYQQILGQGPKLLIQFQNNGVVDDSQLPKDRFSAERLKGVDSTLKIQPAKLEDSAVYLCASSLGSSTDTQYFGPGTRLTVL.

CDR3 DNA: TGTGCCAGCACCCGACCCGGAGTAAGGGACACTGAAGCTTTCTTT. Its protein is CASTRPGVRDTEAFF. This sequence joins TRBV6-5 and TRBJ1-1; no clear D. CDR3 length equals 15 residues. Trimming pared 7 bases from V and 3 bases from J, leaving 18 bases between. In germline, CDR1 is MNHEY, CDR2 SVGAGI.

This rearrangement joins TRBV11-2 to TRBJ1-6; D is undetermined. Germline-derived CDR1 and CDR2 are SGHAT and FQNNGV. The CDR3 sequence is 14 residues long. The germline V and J ends were trimmed by 5 bases and 9 bases, with 14 bases remaining between them. The CDR3 sequence is CASSDLIAGSPLHF. Here the CDR3 DNA reads TGTGCCAGCAGCGACCTTATCGCGGGTTCACCCCTCCACTTT.

The chain employs TRBV6-6 and TRBJ1-3; D gene ambiguous. Germline V lookup: CDR1 MNHNY, CDR2 SVGAGI (reference sequence). V was trimmed by 8 bases and J by 3 bases, leaving 14 bases between them. The CDR3 spans 14 residues. In DNA form, the CDR3 reads TGTGCCAGCCTCGCCCCGGGAGGTGGAAACACCATATATTTT. This gives the protein CASLAPGGGNTIYF.

The chain joins TRBV6-1 to TRBJ2-1, with D possibly being TRBD1 (5 bases). The CDR3 is 12 residues long. Germline CDR1 is MNHNS and CDR2 is SASEGT. Trimming stripped 4 bases from V and 5 bases from J, with 6 bases between. The chain's CDR3 is CASSAGNNEQFF. The CDR3, as DNA: TGTGCCAGCAGTGCAGGGAACAATGAGCAGTTCTTC.

This clone was seen a few times. V and J are TRBV29-1 and TRBJ1-2; TRBD1 is a possible D gene (5 bases). Between the trimmed V and J ends, which lost 1 base and 8 bases, there was a span of 11 bases. In germline, CDR1 is SQVTM, CDR2 ANQGSEA. The CDR3 contains 12 residues. CDR3 region: CSVEGGAGGYTF. The CDR3 DNA reads TGCAGCGTTGAAGGTGGGGCGGGAGGCTACACCTTC.

The CDR3 nucleotides read TGTGCCAGCAGCTTGTTCCAAGAGACCCAGTACTTC. It translates to CASSLFQETQYF. The chain employs TRBV5-4 and TRBJ2-5; no clear D gene. Trimming left V 1 base short and J 1 base short, with 2 bases between. CDR1 SGHNT and CDR2 YYREEE come from the germline V gene (reference sequence). CDR3 length equals 12 residues.

The rearrangement links TRBV10-3 to TRBJ2-7, with 8 bases aligning to TRBD1. The germline gives CDR1 ENHRY, CDR2 SYGVKD. Germline trimming cut 2 bases from V and 4 bases from J; bases unmatched to any gene: 1. The CDR3 extends over 13 amino acids. The CDR3 spells CAISERQGYEQYV. CDR3 bases: TGTGCCATCAGTGAGCGACAGGGGTACGAGCAGTACGTC.

This clone came up many times. This chain joins TRBV11-3 and TRBJ2-2, with unresolved D. Trimming left V 1 base short and J 4 bases short, with 7 bases between. CDR3 length: 14 amino acids. Germline V lookup: CDR1 SGHNT, CDR2 YENEEA. As DNA, the CDR3 is TGTGCCAGCAGCTTAGGGCAGCCCACCGGGGAGCTGTTTTTT. Translating gives CASSLGQPTGELFF.

This clone has just a few counts. This sequence joins TRBV7-2 and TRBJ1-4; TRBD1 agrees at 7 bases. The V segment lost 5 bases and the J segment 8 bases; nucleotides outside the gene matches: 14. The CDR3 covers 16 residues. Per germline, CDR1 SGHTA and CDR2 FQGNSA. CDR3 nucleotide sequence: TGTGCCAGCAGCGTAGGGGTGACAGGGTATGGAGAAAAACTGTTTTTT. It codes for CASSVGVTGYGEKLFF.

This sequence joins TRBV5-4 and TRBJ2-1; the D is unclear. The germline V gene has CDR1 SGHNT and CDR2 YYREEE (reference sequence). Trimming left V 2 bases short and J 8 bases short, with 14 bases between. The CDR3 is made up of 14 amino acids. The CDR3 DNA is TGTGCCAGCAGCTTTCTGGGCTTGATGCATGAGCAGTTCTTC. Protein: CASSFLGLMHEQFF.

This clone has only a few counts. The chain has TRBV6-5 and TRBJ2-3; 7 bases are a match to TRBD2. The V segment lost 6 bases and the J segment 2 bases; nucleotides outside the gene matches: 8. CDR1 is MNHEY and CDR2 is SVGAGI in the germline V gene. CDR3 size: 15 residues. The CDR3 DNA follows: TGTGCCAGCAGCCAGACCCGGGGGGACACAGATACGCAGTATTTT. Translating it yields CASSQTRGDTDTQYF.

This clone has a handful of counts. The chain carries TRBV11-2 and TRBJ2-2, with D tentatively TRBD1 or TRBD2 (6 bases each). Germline values: CDR1 SGHAT, CDR2 FQNNGV. Between the trimmed V and J ends, which lost 6 bases and 5 bases, there was a span of 13 bases. The CDR3 contains 14 residues. Here the CDR3 reads CASSWGAPTGELFF. The CDR3 DNA sequence: TGTGCCAGCAGTTGGGGGGCTCCAACCGGGGAGCTGTTTTTT.

In nucleotides, the CDR3 is TGTGCCAGCAGCACCCAACACTATTCGGATGAAAAACTGTTTTTT. This sequence encodes CASSTQHYSDEKLFF. The chain carries TRBV4-2 and TRBJ1-4; no clear D. The CDR3 is 15 residues long. The V end lost 5 bases, the J end lost 6 bases, and 16 bases lay between the germline ends. Germline values: CDR1 LGHNA, CDR2 YNFKEQ.

This clone was counted ten times or more. The gene calls are TRBV21-1 and TRBJ2-3; TRBD1, the table's D call, lacks a check against the DNA. TRBV21-1 is shown as a pseudogene. The CDR3 has 16 residues. The CDR3: CASSPRMGASGDTQYF. The CDR3 DNA follows: TGTGCCAGCAGCCCTAGGATGGGGGCTTCGGGAGATACGCAGTATTTT.

At least ten counts were recorded for this clone. The chain joins TRBV14 to TRBJ2-1; D is possibly TRBD1 (6 bases). This CDR3 contains 14 residues. Per germline, CDR1 SGHDN and CDR2 FVKESK. Trimming removed 6 bases from V and 3 bases from J, with 12 bases in between. CDR3 protein: CASRGAGIYNEQFF. CDR3 DNA: TGTGCCAGCAGGGGGGCAGGGATCTACAATGAGCAGTTCTTC.

The genes are TRBV5-4 and TRBJ2-5, with D possibly TRBD2 on 5 matching bases. Germline-derived CDR1 and CDR2 are SGHNT and YYREEE (reference sequence). CDR3 length: 15 amino acids. V was cut by 4 bases and J by 1 base, with 14 bases left in between. The CDR3 here is CASSREGRAQETQYF. In nucleotides, the CDR3 is TGTGCCAGCAGCCGGGAAGGGAGAGCCCAAGAGACCCAGTACTTC.

The gene calls are TRBV5-6 and TRBJ2-5, with 7 bases lining up with TRBD1. Trimming removed 0 bases from V and 5 bases from J; junction bases left unmatched: 7. Germline values: CDR1 SGHDT, CDR2 YYEEEE. There are 15 residues in the CDR3. The CDR3 DNA is TGTGCCAGCAGCTTGGATACAGGGGTGGGGGAGACCCAGTACTTC. Translation gives CASSLDTGVGETQYF. The whole variable domain, filled in from reference TRBV5-6 and TRBJ2-5, reads DAGVTQSPTHLIKTRGQQVTLRCSPKSGHDTVSWYQQALGQGPQFIFQYYEEEERQRGNFPDRFSGHQFPNYSSELNVNALLLGDSALYLCASSLDTGVGETQYFGPGTRLLVL.

The chain recombines TRBV2 with TRBJ1-5; no definite D call. The CDR3 totals 14 residues. Germline CDR1 is SNHLY and CDR2 is FYNNEI. V lost 1 base and J 7 bases, leaving 11 bases between the germline ends. CDR3 bases: TGTGCCAGCAGTGAAGGGGCGCGAGGGCAGCCCCAGCATTTT. Translating gives CASSEGARGQPQHF.

This clone showed up just a few times. The chain links TRBV4-3 to TRBJ2-5, with D possibly matching TRBD2 (5 bases). Trimming took 2 bases from V and 5 from J, leaving 15 bases between them. Germline V lookup: CDR1 LGHNA, CDR2 YSLEER. The CDR3 extends over 15 amino acids. The CDR3: CASSQSWLAAETQYF. The DNA of the CDR3 is TGCGCCAGCAGCCAATCGTGGCTAGCAGCCGAGACCCAGTACTTC.

V and J are TRBV19 and TRBJ1-1, with TRBD1 matching over 7 bases. The CDR3 runs 15 residues. The germline gives CDR1 LNHDA, CDR2 SQIVND (reference sequence). The trim removed 10 bases at V and 6 bases at J, leaving 17 bases unmatched. The CDR3 reads CATMATGVRVAEAFF. DNA of the CDR3: TGTGCCACCATGGCCACAGGGGTGAGGGTAGCTGAAGCTTTCTTT.